Shown below are 10 T cell receptor beta chains from a single sample sequenced in a study of T cells after yellow fever vaccination. MiXCR, run by TCRdb on the 5' RACE reads, gives a single entry per CDR3 protein. Here the sample spans some 390,000 distinct CDR3 sequences, roughly 6.1% being singletons. The source material was PBMCs, sampled 5 days after the yellow fever booster vaccination. Receptors were obtained from a man between 25 and 39 years old who received the YFV17D yellow fever vaccine.

This rearrangement joins TRBV5-1 to TRBJ1-4, with D unclear. Germline assignment: CDR1 SGHRS and CDR2 YFSETQ. Trimming removed 5 bases at V and 5 bases at J, with 10 bases between. CDR3 length: 13 residues. Here the CDR3 DNA reads TGCGCCAGCAGTCCGATGGCCAATGAAAAACTGTTTTTT. This translates into CASSPMANEKLFF.

The chain couples TRBV11-2 to TRBJ2-5; the D gene is possibly TRBD2 (6 bases). Germline V gives CDR1 SGHAT, CDR2 FQNNGV. V gave up 0 bases and J gave up 1 base, with 9 bases separating them. The CDR3 is 15 amino acids. CDR3 loop: CASSLEPSAQETQYF. The CDR3 DNA follows: TGTGCCAGCAGCTTAGAGCCTAGCGCCCAAGAGACCCAGTACTTC.

This clonotype came up a few times. The chain joins TRBV19 to TRBJ2-1, with D possibly matching TRBD1 (6 bases). Germline CDR1 LNHDA, CDR2 SQIVND (reference sequence). Trimming stripped 3 bases from V and 0 bases from J, with 9 bases between. CDR3 length: 15 amino acids. CDR3 sequence reads: CASSIDRSSYNEQFF. The CDR3 nucleotides are TGTGCCAGTAGTATTGACAGGAGCTCCTACAATGAGCAGTTCTTC.

The chain links TRBV10-3 to TRBJ1-1; 9 nucleotides match TRBD1. Germline lookup yields CDR1 ENHRY and CDR2 SYGVKD. The J segment lost 3 bases and the V segment lost 6 bases, leaving 11 bases of the junction unmatched. The CDR3 covers 16 residues. The CDR3 DNA sequence: TGTGCCATCAGAAGTCCCGGGACAGGGACGGACACTGAAGCTTTCTTT. It codes for CAIRSPGTGTDTEAFF.

This clonotype was seen many times. The rearrangement links TRBV7-9 to TRBJ2-1; D is unclear. This CDR3 region has 15 residues. The germline V gene encodes CDR1 SEHNR and CDR2 FQNEAQ (reference sequence). V gave up 5 bases and J gave up 0 bases, with 11 bases separating them. CDR3: CASSRLSPSYNEQFF. The CDR3 DNA reads TGTGCCAGCAGCCGACTGAGCCCCTCCTACAATGAGCAGTTCTTC. Variable domain in full (rest from reference TRBV7-9 and TRBJ2-1): DTGVSQNPRHKITKRGQNVTFRCDPISEHNRLYWYRQTLGQGPEFLTYFQNEAQLEKSRLLSDRFSAERPKGSFSTLEIQRTEQGDSAMYLCASSRLSPSYNEQFFGPGTRLTVL.

This clonotype was recorded at least ten times. The chain carries TRBV29-1 and TRBJ2-2; 7 nucleotides line up with TRBD1. The J segment lost 3 bases and the V segment lost 7 bases, leaving 8 bases of the junction unmatched. CDR1 and CDR2 from the germline V gene are SQVTM and ANQGSEA. The CDR3 spans 14 residues. Here the CDR3 DNA reads TGCAGCGCTTCGACAGGGCTGGACACCGGGGAGCTGTTTTTT. Protein product: CSASTGLDTGELFF.

This clonotype was counted only a few times. The rearrangement joins TRBV7-9 to TRBJ1-2; D call uncertain. V lost 1 base, J lost 0 bases, and 6 bases lay in between. In germline, CDR1 is SEHNR, CDR2 FQNEAQ (reference sequence). The CDR3 extends over 14 amino acids. CDR3: CASSLDAANYGYTF. The CDR3 DNA reads as TGTGCCAGCAGCTTAGATGCAGCTAACTATGGCTACACCTTC.

The chain employs TRBV29-1 and TRBJ2-7; tentative D call: TRBD1 (6 bases). Germline CDR1 SQVTM, CDR2 ANQGSEA. V shed 3 bases and J shed 3 bases, with 9 bases lying between them. This CDR3 contains 12 residues. This chain's CDR3 is CSVETGSYEQYF. The CDR3 DNA reads as TGCAGCGTTGAGACAGGAAGCTACGAGCAGTACTTC.

This clonotype was recorded at least ten times. This chain joins TRBV7-8 and TRBJ2-3, with 8 bases matching TRBD2. Germline lookup yields CDR1 SGHVS and CDR2 FQNEAQ. V was clipped by 7 bases and J by 4 bases; unmatched bases: 10. The CDR3 is 15 amino acids. The CDR3, as DNA: TGTGCCAGCAAGTACCGCGGGAGGATCGCAGATACGCAGTATTTT. Its translation is CASKYRGRIADTQYF.

The sample holds a few counts of this clonotype. The CDR3 DNA is TGTGCCAGTGCTGTAGGCCGGGAGGGCCTCAATGAGCAGTTCTTC. Its translation is CASAVGREGLNEQFF. This chain uses TRBV27 with TRBJ2-1; 8 bases align to TRBD2. The germline gives CDR1 MNHEY, CDR2 SMNVEV (reference sequence). This CDR3 spans 15 amino acids. The junction had 13 bases not matched to a gene; V was cut back by 9 bases and J by 6 bases.